The 23 T cell receptor beta chains in this list originate from one sample, sequenced in a study of T cell responses to AZD1222 COVID-19 vaccine. Method: immunoSEQ multiplex PCR; TCRdb's copy keeps in-frame clones and lacks some. This sample carries some 150,000 clones, 85% to 95% of them seen once, and the ten largest clones take over 0.7%. The material sequenced was peripheral blood, taken on day 0 of AZD1222 vaccination. The receptors were gathered from an adult in good health.

V and J are TRBV2 and TRBJ1-5, with 7 bases aligning to TRBD1. Germline assignment: CDR1 SNHLY and CDR2 FYNNEI. This CDR3 spans 15 amino acids. The trim removed 5 bases at V and 3 bases at J, leaving 7 bases unmatched. CDR3 DNA: TGTGCCAGCAGTAGGTCACAGGGGCCCAATCAGCCCCAGCATTTT. Encoded protein: CASSRSQGPNQPQHF.

The V gene is TRBV2, the J gene TRBJ2-1; no clear D gene. The length of the CDR3 is 10 residues. V lost 8 bases, J lost 8 bases, and 7 bases lay in between. CDR1 and CDR2 (germline): SNHLY, FYNNEI. CDR3 loop: CASGSYEQFF. The CDR3, as DNA: TGTGCCAGCGGCAGCTATGAGCAGTTCTTC.

The rearrangement uses TRBV7-2 and TRBJ1-1, with unresolved D. Trimming took off 2 bases at V and 4 bases at J, with 11 bases between the two ends. This CDR3 is 14 amino acids long. Germline-derived CDR1 and CDR2 are SGHTA and FQGNSA. The CDR3 region is CASSLSFSGTEAFF. In DNA form, the CDR3 reads TGTGCCAGCAGCTTATCCTTTTCGGGCACTGAAGCTTTCTTT. The full variable domain, its missing parts supplied by reference TRBV7-2 and TRBJ1-1, is GAGVSQSPSNKVTEKGKDVELRCDPISGHTALYWYRQSLGQGLEFLIYFQGNSAPDKSGLPSDRFSAERTGGSVSTLTIQRTQQEDSAVYLCASSLSFSGTEAFFGQGTRLTVV.

The chain links TRBV9 to TRBJ2-2; 7 positions match TRBD2. This CDR3 spans 17 amino acids. The trim removed 4 bases at V and 6 bases at J, leaving 15 bases unmatched. Germline V gene data show CDR1 as SGDLS and CDR2 as YYNGEE. The CDR3 DNA reads TGTGCCAGCAGCAATTACCCCGGGACTAAAAACCCCGGGGAGCTGTTTTTT. Protein sequence: CASSNYPGTKNPGELFF. The full variable domain, its missing parts supplied by reference TRBV9 and TRBJ2-2, is DSGVTQTPKHLITATGQRVTLRCSPRSGDLSVYWYQQSLDQGLQFLIQYYNGEERAKGNILERFSAQQFPDLHSELNLSSLELGDSALYFCASSNYPGTKNPGELFFGEGSRLTVL.

This sequence joins TRBV11-2 and TRBJ1-1; a weak D match, TRBD1 (5 bases). CDR1 and CDR2 (germline): SGHAT, FQNNGV. The CDR3 consists of 17 residues. Trimming pared 2 bases from V and 0 bases from J, leaving 16 bases between. CDR3 region: CASSLFGGGSLNTEAFF. In DNA form, the CDR3 reads TGTGCCAGCAGCTTATTTGGCGGGGGTAGTCTGAACACTGAAGCTTTCTTT.

J is TRBJ2-7 and V is TRBV11-3; D not certain. V was trimmed by 1 base and J by 2 bases, leaving 15 bases between them. Germline-derived CDR1 and CDR2 are SGHNT and YENEEA. The CDR3 loop spans 16 amino acids. The CDR3 sequence is CASSLGVKDPTYEQYF. CDR3 sequence (DNA): TGTGCCAGCAGCTTAGGGGTTAAGGACCCAACCTACGAGCAGTACTTC.

The gene calls are TRBV14 and TRBJ2-7; D is undetermined. With 0 bases removed from V and 0 bases from J, the gap between germline ends came to 12 bases. There are 16 residues in the CDR3. Germline loops: CDR1 SGHDN, CDR2 FVKESK. CDR3 sequence reads: CASSQDHSATSYEQYF. The DNA for the CDR3 is TGTGCCAGCAGCCAAGATCACAGCGCTACCTCCTACGAGCAGTACTTC.

The chain recombines TRBV2 with TRBJ2-2, with 9 bases identical to TRBD2. Germline CDR1 reads SNHLY; CDR2 reads FYNNEI. Trimming removed 2 bases from V and 2 bases from J; junction bases left unmatched: 3. This CDR3 comprises 16 residues. This CDR3 is CASSELGLANTGELFF. The DNA of the CDR3 is TGTGCCAGCAGTGAATTGGGACTAGCCAACACCGGGGAGCTGTTTTTT.

This clone was recorded a few times. The chain uses TRBV13 and TRBJ1-1; D is possibly TRBD1 (5 bases). Germline V gene lookup returns CDR1 PRHDT and CDR2 FYEKMQ (reference sequence). Trimming pared 1 base from V and 4 bases from J, leaving 13 bases between. This CDR3 is 15 amino acids long. The CDR3 spells CASSLDRRVGTEAFF. CDR3 sequence (DNA): TGTGCCAGCAGCTTAGACCGCAGGGTGGGCACTGAAGCTTTCTTT.

V gene TRBV6-6 combines with J gene TRBJ2-6; unclear D gene. V lost 6 bases, J lost 4 bases, and 10 bases lay in between. The CDR3 is 14 amino acids. Germline CDR1 and CDR2: MNHNY and SVGAGI (reference sequence). The CDR3 region has the DNA TGTGCCAGCAGGAAGACGACCGGGGCCAACGTCCTGACTTTC. Protein sequence: CASRKTTGANVLTF.

This chain uses TRBV7-6 with TRBJ1-2, with a possible D match to TRBD1 (5 bases). Germline V lookup: CDR1 SGHVS, CDR2 FNYEAQ. The CDR3 covers 12 residues. The ends were cut back, 4 bases at V and 4 bases at J, with 7 bases in the middle. CDR3 residues: CASSSQGYGYTF. Here the CDR3 DNA reads TGTGCCAGCAGCTCCCAGGGCTATGGCTACACCTTC.

As regards this clone: At one end the junction does not follow the germline gene, possibly because of a read error. In DNA, the CDR3 is TGTGCCAGCAGATTAGACATTTCCTACGAGCAGTACTTC. Translation gives CASRLDISYEQYF. The chain employs TRBV12-3 or TRBV12-4 and TRBJ2-7, with D uncertain. The CDR3 consists of 13 residues.

The chain joins TRBV19 to TRBJ1-5; weak D call: TRBD1 (6 bases). The CDR3 extends over 16 amino acids. The germline CDR1 and CDR2 sequences are LNHDA and SQIVND (reference sequence). The ends were cut back, 7 bases at V and 1 base at J, with 17 bases in the middle. CDR3 sequence (DNA): TGTGCCAGTACCACTGGACAGACCAAGAGCAATCAGCCCCAGCATTTT. Its protein is CASTTGQTKSNQPQHF. Based on the CDR3 plus reference TRBV19 and TRBJ1-5, the full variable domain is DGGITQSPKYLFRKEGQNVTLSCEQNLNHDAMYWYRQDPGQGLRLIYYSQIVNDFQKGDIAEGYSVSREKKESFPLTVTSAQKNPTAFYLCASTTGQTKSNQPQHFGDGTRLSIL.

This clone was detected once. V is TRBV6-5 and J is TRBJ1-5; no clear D gene. CDR1 is MNHEY and CDR2 is SVGAGI in the germline V gene. V lost 2 bases to trimming and J lost 7 bases, with 12 bases between them. The CDR3 contains 14 residues. The CDR3: CASSYLGREQPQHF. The CDR3 DNA follows: TGTGCCAGCAGTTACCTCGGGCGAGAGCAGCCCCAGCATTTT.

The CDR3 sequence is CASRGRQGYFCTF. CDR3 in DNA: TGTGCCAGCAGAGGCAGACAGGGATATTTTTGCACCTTC. This chain links TRBV2 with TRBJ1-2; 7 bases map to TRBD1. The CDR3 totals 13 residues. With V trimmed by 6 bases and J by 13 bases, 14 bases remained unmatched. Per germline, CDR1 SNHLY and CDR2 FYNNEI.

The chain is built from TRBV11-3 and TRBJ2-3; TRBD2 agrees at 10 bases. V lost 0 bases and J lost 4; bases outside the gene matches: 7. This CDR3 comprises 17 residues. The germline V gene has CDR1 SGHNT and CDR2 YENEEA. For the CDR3, the DNA is TGTGCCAGCAGCTTAGAAGGTCCTAGCGGGGGTCCAGATACGCAGTATTTT. Translated, it gives CASSLEGPSGGPDTQYF. Drawing the rest from reference TRBV11-3 and TRBJ2-3, the complete variable domain is EAGVVQSPRYKIIEKKQPVAFWCNPISGHNTLYWYLQNLGQGPELLIRYENEEAVDDSQLPKDRFSAERLKGVDSTLKIQPAELGDSAVYLCASSLEGPSGGPDTQYFGPGTRLTVL.

The table lists this clone with a count of one. The chain joins TRBV2 to TRBJ2-5, with TRBD1 matching 8 bases. The CDR3 covers 15 residues. Germline V gene data show CDR1 as SNHLY and CDR2 as FYNNEI. With V trimmed by 7 bases and J by 4 bases, 11 bases remained unmatched. In DNA, the CDR3 is TGTGCCAGCATTAATCTGGACAGGGATCTAGAGACCCAGTACTTC. It translates to CASINLDRDLETQYF. The entire variable domain, with the rest obtained from reference TRBV2 and TRBJ2-5, is as follows: EPEVTQTPSHQVTQMGQEVILRCVPISNHLYFYWYRQILGQKVEFLVSFYNNEISEKSEIFDDQFSVERPDGSNFTLKIRSTKLEDSAMYFCASINLDRDLETQYFGPGTRLLVL.

The genes are TRBV28 and TRBJ2-7; D perhaps matches TRBD1 (6 bases). Germline assignment: CDR1 MDHEN and CDR2 SYDVKM. The CDR3 length is 14 residues. Trimming took 6 bases from V and 4 from J, leaving 16 bases between them. The CDR3 region has the DNA TGTGCCAGCAGATCCCCCACACAGGGTTACGAGCAGTACTTC. Its translation is CASRSPTQGYEQYF.

The genes are TRBV18 and TRBJ2-5, with TRBD2 as a possible D gene (5 bases). The CDR3 sequence is 16 residues long. Germline-derived CDR1 and CDR2 are KGHSH and LQKENI. Trimming pared 3 bases from V and 7 bases from J, leaving 21 bases between. CDR3 in amino acids: CASSPIGGPTVGTQYF. Written as DNA, the CDR3 is TGTGCCAGCTCACCGATAGGAGGTCCGACCGTAGGGACCCAGTACTTC.

The V call is TRBV5-1, the J call TRBJ1-2; D is possibly TRBD1 (6 bases). Trimming removed 0 bases from V and 2 bases from J, with 14 bases in between. The length of the CDR3 is 16 residues. The germline gives CDR1 SGHRS, CDR2 YFSETQ. The CDR3 coding sequence is TGCGCCAGCAGCTTGGGGGCCAACCAGGGGAACTATGGCTACACCTTC. This translates into CASSLGANQGNYGYTF.

This chain uses TRBV18 with TRBJ2-7; the match to TRBD1 covers 7 bases. CDR3 size: 14 residues. Unmatched junction bases numbered 9, after V lost 6 bases and J lost 4 bases. Germline lookup yields CDR1 KGHSH and CDR2 LQKENI. The CDR3 DNA is TGTGCCAGCTCCACCAGACAGGGAAGTTACGAGCAGTACTTC. It encodes CASSTRQGSYEQYF.

The chain joins TRBV5-5 to TRBJ1-3; D not certain. The V gene lost 0 bases and the J gene lost 0 bases, with 4 bases spanning the gap. CDR3 length equals 14 residues. Per germline, CDR1 SGHKS and CDR2 YYEKEE (reference sequence). The CDR3 loop is CASSLGSSGNTIYF. The DNA of the CDR3 is TGTGCCAGCAGCTTGGGCAGCTCTGGAAACACCATATATTTT.

This chain connects TRBV5-1 to TRBJ1-1; D uncertain. The CDR3 spans 14 residues. Looked up from germline, CDR1 is SGHRS and CDR2 is YFSETQ. Trimming took 0 bases from V and 1 from J, leaving 7 bases between them. The CDR3 DNA sequence: TGCGCCAGCAGCTTGGCGCCAGGGAACACTGAAGCTTTCTTT. It codes for CASSLAPGNTEAFF.